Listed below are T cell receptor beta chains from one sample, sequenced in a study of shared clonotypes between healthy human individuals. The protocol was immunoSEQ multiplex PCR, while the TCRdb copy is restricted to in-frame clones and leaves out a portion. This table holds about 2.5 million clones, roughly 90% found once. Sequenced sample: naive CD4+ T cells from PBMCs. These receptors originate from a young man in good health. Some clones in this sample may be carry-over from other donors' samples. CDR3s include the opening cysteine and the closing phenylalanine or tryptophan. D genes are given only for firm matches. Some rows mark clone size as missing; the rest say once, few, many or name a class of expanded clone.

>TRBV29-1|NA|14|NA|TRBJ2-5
TGCAGCGTTGTTAGGACTACCAAACAAGAGACCCAGTACTTC
CSVVRTTKQETQYF
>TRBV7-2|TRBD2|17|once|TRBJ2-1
TGTGCCAGCAGCTTAATGGCTAGCGGGAGCTCCTACAATGAGCAGTTCTTC
CASSLMASGSSYNEQFF
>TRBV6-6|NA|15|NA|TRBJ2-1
TGTGCCAGCAGTTACGGCCAGCAACCTAACAATGAGCAGTTCTTC
CASSYGQQPNNEQFF
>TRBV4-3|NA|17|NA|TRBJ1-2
TGCGCCAGCAGCCCAAGATTGGTGGGGGGCGCGGGCTATGGCTACACCTTC
CASSPRLVGGAGYGYTF
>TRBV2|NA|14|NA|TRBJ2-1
TGTGCCAGCAGTGAGGAGGGGTTCTACAATGAGCAGTTCTTC
CASSEEGFYNEQFF
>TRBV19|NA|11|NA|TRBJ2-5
TGTGCCAGTAGTATGGAACAGACCCAGTACTTC
CASSMEQTQYF
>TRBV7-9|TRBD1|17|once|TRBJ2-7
TGTGCCAGCAGCTCCAGGGGGATGGACAACCTCTGGGACGAGCAGTACTTC
CASSSRGMDNLWDEQYF
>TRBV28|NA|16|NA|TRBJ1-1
TGTGCCAGCACAGCCCCGTTAACAGGGAGGGACACTGAAGCTTTCTTT
CASTAPLTGRDTEAFF
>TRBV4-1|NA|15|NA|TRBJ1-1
TGCGCCAGCAGCCGAACCCCAGATTTGAACACTGAAGCTTTCTTT
CASSRTPDLNTEAFF
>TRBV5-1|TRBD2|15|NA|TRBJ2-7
TGCGCCAGCAGCCCGGTAGCGGGAACGGTAGGCGAGCAGTACTTC
CASSPVAGTVGEQYF
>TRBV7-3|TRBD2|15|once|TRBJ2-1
TGTGCCAGCAGAAATACGGGACTAGCGGACAATGAGCAGTTCTTC
CASRNTGLADNEQFF
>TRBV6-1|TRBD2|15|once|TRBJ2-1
TGTGCCAGCAGCCCACCGGGAGGGCCAGTATATGAGCAGTTCTTC
CASSPPGGPVYEQFF
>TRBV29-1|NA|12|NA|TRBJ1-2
TGCAGCGGATACAGTAGCTTCTATGGCTACACCTTC
CSGYSSFYGYTF
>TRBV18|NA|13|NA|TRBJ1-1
TGTGCCAGCTCACCACCTATCCGGACTGAAGCTTTCTTT
CASSPPIRTEAFF
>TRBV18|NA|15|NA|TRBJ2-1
TGTGCCAGCTCGCACAATAGGGTCTACTACAATGAGCAGTTCTTC
CASSHNRVYYNEQFF
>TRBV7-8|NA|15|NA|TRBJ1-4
TGTGCCAGCAGCTTATCCGGGCGACATGGAGAAAAACTGTTTTTT
CASSLSGRHGEKLFF
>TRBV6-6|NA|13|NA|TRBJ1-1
TGTGCCAGCAGTTTTGGACGATCCGCTGAAGCTTTCTTT
CASSFGRSAEAFF
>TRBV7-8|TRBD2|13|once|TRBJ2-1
TGTGCCAGCAGCAAAGGACTAGCGGGGGAGCAGTTCTTC
CASSKGLAGEQFF
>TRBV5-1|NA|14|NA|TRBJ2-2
TGCGCCAGCAGCCCGGACACCCTCACCGGGGAGCTGTTTTTT
CASSPDTLTGELFF
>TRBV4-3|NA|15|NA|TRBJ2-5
TGCGCCAGCAGCCAAGATGTGGCCATCCGAGAGACCCAGTACTTC
CASSQDVAIRETQYF
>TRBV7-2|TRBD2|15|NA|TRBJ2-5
TGTGCCAGCAGCTTAGAGGGACTAGCGGGAGAGACCCAGTACTTC
CASSLEGLAGETQYF
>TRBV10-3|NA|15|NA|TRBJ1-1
TGTGCCATCAGTGCTTTCGCAGGGCGGAACACTGAAGCTTTCTTT
CAISAFAGRNTEAFF
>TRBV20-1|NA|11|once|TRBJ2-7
TGCAGTGCTAGCAGGGATGGGGAGCAGTACTTC
CSASRDGEQYF
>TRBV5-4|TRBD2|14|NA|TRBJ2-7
TGTGCCAGCAGCGTACTAGCGGGATCCTACGAGCAGTACTTC
CASSVLAGSYEQYF
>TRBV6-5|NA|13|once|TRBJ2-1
TGTGCCAGCAGTTACTCGAGGAGGGATGAGCAGTTCTTC
CASSYSRRDEQFF
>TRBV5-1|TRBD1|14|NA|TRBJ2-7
TGCGCCAGCAGCTCCGGGACAGCCTCCTACGAGCAGTACTTC
CASSSGTASYEQYF
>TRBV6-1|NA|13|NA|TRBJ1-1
TGTGCCACAAACCGGGTTCTGAACACTGAAGCTTTCTTT
CATNRVLNTEAFF
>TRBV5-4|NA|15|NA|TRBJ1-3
TGTGCCAGCAGCTTGGCCCCCTCTCCTGGAAACACCATATATTTT
CASSLAPSPGNTIYF
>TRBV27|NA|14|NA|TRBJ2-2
TGTGCCAGCAGTTTATTAGGGGGTGGCGGGGAGCTGTTTTTT
CASSLLGGGGELFF
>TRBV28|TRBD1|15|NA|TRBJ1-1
TGTGCCAGCAGCCTCACCAACAGGGGGGGGACTGAAGCTTTCTTT
CASSLTNRGGTEAFF
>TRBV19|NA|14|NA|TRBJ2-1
TGTGCCAGTAGTCACCGCCGGACATACAATGAGCAGTTCTTC
CASSHRRTYNEQFF
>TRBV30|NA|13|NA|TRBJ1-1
TGTGCCTGGATGGGAGGGGCGCGGACTGAAGCTTTCTTT
CAWMGGARTEAFF
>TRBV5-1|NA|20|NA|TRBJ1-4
TGCGCCAGCAGCTTTAACGGACCGGGGGCCTCCTCCTCCCAGGGTGAAAAACTGTTTTTT
CASSFNGPGASSSQGEKLFF
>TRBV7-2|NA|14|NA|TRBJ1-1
TGTGCCAGCAGGTTTGACCGGATGAACACTGAAGCTTTCTTT
CASRFDRMNTEAFF
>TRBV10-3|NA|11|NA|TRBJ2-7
TGTGCCATCGGGCTCTTGGACAAGCAGTACTTC
CAIGLLDKQYF
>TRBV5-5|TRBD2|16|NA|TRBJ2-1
TGTGCCAGCAGCCCCACCAGACTAGCGGTTTACAATGAGCAGTTCTTC
CASSPTRLAVYNEQFF
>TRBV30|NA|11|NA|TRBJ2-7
TGTGCCTGGAGTCGATCAGGAGAGCAGTACTTC
CAWSRSGEQYF
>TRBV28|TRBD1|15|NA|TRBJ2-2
TGTGCCAGCATTACAGGGGGCGCGAACACCGGGGAGCTGTTTTTT
CASITGGANTGELFF
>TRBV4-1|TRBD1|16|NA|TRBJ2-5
TGCGCCAGCAGCCAAGAAAACAGGGGGCGAGGAGAGACCCAGTACTTC
CASSQENRGRGETQYF
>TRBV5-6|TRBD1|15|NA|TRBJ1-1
TGTGCCAGCAGCTCCCCAGGACAGGGGAACACTGAAGCTTTCTTT
CASSSPGQGNTEAFF
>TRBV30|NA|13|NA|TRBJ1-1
TGTGCCTGGAGTGAGGTCCTGAACACTGAAGCTTTCTTT
CAWSEVLNTEAFF
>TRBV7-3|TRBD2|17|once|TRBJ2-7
TGTGCCAGCAGCTTGGGGGCTAGCGGGAGTATTCGCTACGAGCAGTACTTC
CASSLGASGSIRYEQYF
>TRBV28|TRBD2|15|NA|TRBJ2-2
TGTGCCAGCAGTCAGCAGGGGTCCAAGCGGGAGTCGGTGTTTTTT
CASSQQGSKRESVFF
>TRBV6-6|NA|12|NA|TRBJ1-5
TGTGCCAGCGGGGGGACGGACCAGCCCCAGCATTTT
CASGGTDQPQHF
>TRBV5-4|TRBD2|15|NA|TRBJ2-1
TGTGCCAGCAGCCACCCGGGACTAGCTAGCAATGAGCAGTTCTTC
CASSHPGLASNEQFF
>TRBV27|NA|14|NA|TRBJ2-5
TGTGCCAGCAGCCAACGACTAGGCAGCGAGACCCAGTACTTC
CASSQRLGSETQYF
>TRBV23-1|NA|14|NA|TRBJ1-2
TGCGCCAGCAGTCAATTGGTTAGAGACTATGGCTACACCTTC
CASSQLVRDYGYTF
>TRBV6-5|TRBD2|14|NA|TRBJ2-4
TGTGCCAGCAGTTACTCGGGAGGGGAGAACATTCAGTACTTC
CASSYSGGENIQYF